This T cell receptor (beta chain) comes out of a study of blood T cell repertoires in COVID-19. Whole-study context: The study drew acute and convalescent COVID-19 samples from the United States, Italy and Spain.

The germline V and J ends were trimmed by 0 bases and 7 bases, with 9 bases remaining between them. CDR1 and CDR2 from the germline V gene are MNHEY and SVGAGI. There are 14 residues in the CDR3. The protocol was immunoSEQ multiplex PCR, while the TCRdb copy is restricted to in-frame clones and leaves out a portion. Of some 400,000 clones listed, nearly 90% were seen once; the top ten hold 6.5%. The sequence derives from a man in his late teens or twenties with active or convalescent COVID-19. This rearrangement joins TRBV6-5 to TRBJ2-2; D is perhaps TRBD1 (5 bases). Sequenced input: peripheral blood. The chain's CDR3 is CASSYSQGIGELFF. Written as DNA, the CDR3 is TGTGCCAGCAGTTACTCCCAGGGTATCGGGGAGCTGTTTTTT.